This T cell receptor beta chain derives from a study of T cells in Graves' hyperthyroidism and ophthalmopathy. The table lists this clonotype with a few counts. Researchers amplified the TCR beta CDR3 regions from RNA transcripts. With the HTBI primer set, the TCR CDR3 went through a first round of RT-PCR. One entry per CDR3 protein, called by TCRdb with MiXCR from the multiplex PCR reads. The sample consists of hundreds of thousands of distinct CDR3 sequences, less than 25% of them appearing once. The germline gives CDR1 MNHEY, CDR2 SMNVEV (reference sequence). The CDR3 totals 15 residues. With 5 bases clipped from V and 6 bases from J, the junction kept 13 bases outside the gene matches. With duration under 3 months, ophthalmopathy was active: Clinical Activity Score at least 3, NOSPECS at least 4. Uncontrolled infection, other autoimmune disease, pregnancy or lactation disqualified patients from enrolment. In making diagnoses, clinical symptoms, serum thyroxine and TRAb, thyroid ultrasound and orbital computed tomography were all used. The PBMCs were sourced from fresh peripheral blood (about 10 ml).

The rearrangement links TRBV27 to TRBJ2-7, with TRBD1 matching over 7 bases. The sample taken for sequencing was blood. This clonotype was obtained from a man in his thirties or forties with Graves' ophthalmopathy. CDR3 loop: CASSQHLGTVSEQYF. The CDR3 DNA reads TGTGCCAGCAGTCAACACCTAGGGACAGTCTCCGAGCAGTACTTC.